These 32 T cell receptor beta chains were sequenced from one sample in a study of T-cell reconstitution after alpha-beta-depleted transplantation in children. Unique molecular identifiers were incorporated during preparation of the TCRbeta library. TCRdb reprocessed the PCR reads via MiXCR and lists one record per CDR3 protein. The top ten hold around a quarter of the sample, which has more than 400,000 distinct CDR3 sequences, 43% seen once. The input for sequencing was PBMCs, taken before TCRalphabeta/CD19-depleted stem cell transplant. These receptors were taken from a girl aged 2 to 9 with aplastic anemia, due to receive a stem cell transplant.

V usage is TRBV20-1 and J usage is TRBJ1-1; D gene uncertain. With 3 bases removed from V and 0 bases from J, the gap between germline ends came to 11 bases. The CDR3 is 14 residues long. Germline V gene lookup returns CDR1 DFQATT and CDR2 SNEGSKA (reference sequence). CDR3 region: CSASLGSLNTEAFF. The CDR3 DNA sequence: TGCAGTGCTAGTCTGGGCAGCTTGAACACTGAAGCTTTCTTT.

This clonotype showed up just a few times. The chain recombines TRBV2 with TRBJ2-7; D gene uncertain. The length of the CDR3 is 11 residues. The V end was cut by 6 bases, the J end by 2 bases, with 5 bases between. Per the germline V gene, CDR1 is SNHLY and CDR2 is FYNNEI. The CDR3 loop is CASRATYEQYF. The CDR3 DNA reads TGTGCCAGCAGAGCCACCTACGAGCAGTACTTC. Full variable domain (outside the CDR3, taken from reference TRBV2 and TRBJ2-7): EPEVTQTPSHQVTQMGQEVILRCVPISNHLYFYWYRQILGQKVEFLVSFYNNEISEKSEIFDDQFSVERPDGSNFTLKIRSTKLEDSAMYFCASRATYEQYFGPGTRLTVT.

This clonotype was recorded many times. The chain joins TRBV12-3 or TRBV12-4 to TRBJ1-1, with D uncertain. The CDR3 is made up of 13 amino acids. Trimming took 2 bases from V and 3 from J, leaving 7 bases between them. This chain's CDR3 is CASSLWAYTEAFF. The CDR3 nucleotides are TGTGCCAGCAGTTTATGGGCGTACACTGAAGCTTTCTTT.

The chain couples TRBV20-1 to TRBJ1-2; D unresolved. CDR3 length equals 15 residues. The ends were cut back, 3 bases at V and 0 bases at J, with 14 bases in the middle. Germline loops: CDR1 DFQATT, CDR2 SNEGSKA (reference sequence). CDR3 amino acids: CSASVTVPTNYGYTF. Here the CDR3 DNA reads TGCAGTGCTAGTGTAACAGTCCCGACTAACTATGGCTACACCTTC.

Of note for this clonotype: Given a much more abundant clone one base away, this may be a read error. The chain couples TRBV5-1 to TRBJ1-2, with unresolved D. From germline, CDR1 is SGHRS and CDR2 YFSETQ. The CDR3 is 12 amino acids. Trimming pared 4 bases from V and 12 bases from J, leaving 16 bases between. The CDR3 nucleotides read TGCGCCAGCAGCGTTATGGACGAGGGCCACACCTTC. Residues: CASSVMDEGHTF.

The genes are TRBV15 and TRBJ2-3; D tentatively reads TRBD1 or TRBD2 (5 bases each). Between the trimmed V and J ends, which lost 0 bases and 4 bases, there was a span of 14 bases. Germline V gene sequence: CDR1 LNHNV, CDR2 YYDKDF (reference sequence). The CDR3 consists of 16 residues. The chain's CDR3 is CATSRESGRGADTQYF. In DNA form, the CDR3 reads TGTGCCACCAGCAGAGAAAGCGGCCGAGGGGCAGATACGCAGTATTTT.

The gene calls are TRBV20-1 and TRBJ2-3, with 8 nucleotides matching TRBD1. The germline gives CDR1 DFQATT, CDR2 SNEGSKA (reference sequence). This CDR3 spans 17 amino acids. The J segment lost 4 bases and the V segment lost 0 bases, leaving 12 bases of the junction unmatched. CDR3 bases: TGCAGTGCTAGAGACCTTCCCCGGACAGGGTTTTCAGATACGCAGTATTTT. It specifies CSARDLPRTGFSDTQYF.

The chain joins TRBV7-2 to TRBJ2-3; 9 bases are shared with TRBD2. Losses at the gene ends were 1 base for V and 1 base for J; bases not matched to a gene: 3. Germline V gives CDR1 SGHTA, CDR2 FQGNSA. The CDR3 sequence is 16 residues long. In DNA, the CDR3 is TGTGCCAGCAGCTTAGTCGCTAGCGGGGGCACAGATACGCAGTATTTT. Protein product: CASSLVASGGTDTQYF.

This clonotype has ten or more counts. The CDR3 DNA reads as TGCGCCAGCAGCCAAGGCTGGCGGGTTGCCACAGATACGCAGTATTTT. Protein sequence: CASSQGWRVATDTQYF. The chain employs TRBV4-1 and TRBJ2-3, with D possibly being TRBD2 (5 bases). Trimming removed 1 base from V and 2 bases from J, with 13 bases in between. Germline-derived CDR1 and CDR2 are MGHRA and YSYEKL. CDR3 length: 16 residues.

This rearrangement joins TRBV20-1 to TRBJ2-4; 9 nucleotides line up with TRBD2. V was pared by 4 bases and J by 6 bases, with 10 bases of the junction left unmatched. The CDR3 runs 15 residues. CDR1 is DFQATT and CDR2 is SNEGSKA in the germline V gene (reference sequence). CDR3 DNA sequence: TGCAGTGCTATCCCCCCAATAGCGGGAGCAAACATTCAGTACTTC. Its protein is CSAIPPIAGANIQYF.

V usage is TRBV3-1 and J usage is TRBJ1-3; no clear D. Germline V gives CDR1 LGHDT, CDR2 YNNKEL (reference sequence). Trimming stripped 1 base from V and 0 bases from J, with 7 bases between. This CDR3 is built from 15 residues. CDR3 sequence reads: CASSQASISGNTIYF. Written as DNA, the CDR3 is TGTGCCAGCAGCCAAGCATCGATCTCTGGAAACACCATATATTTT.

This clonotype was found many times. The V call is TRBV19, the J call TRBJ2-7; D might be TRBD1 (6 bases). V dropped 4 bases and J dropped 6 bases, with 13 bases sitting between them. Germline V lookup: CDR1 LNHDA, CDR2 SQIVND (reference sequence). The length of the CDR3 is 13 residues. The CDR3 nucleotides are TGTGCCAGTAGTACAAACAGGGTCGGCGAGCAGTACTTC. Amino acid sequence: CASSTNRVGEQYF. Full variable domain (missing parts from reference TRBV19 and TRBJ2-7): DGGITQSPKYLFRKEGQNVTLSCEQNLNHDAMYWYRQDPGQGLRLIYYSQIVNDFQKGDIAEGYSVSREKKESFPLTVTSAQKNPTAFYLCASSTNRVGEQYFGPGTRLTVT.

The chain links TRBV10-1 to TRBJ1-1, with 9 bases matching TRBD1. The CDR3 is made up of 14 amino acids. CDR1 WNHNN and CDR2 SYGVQD come from the germline V gene (reference sequence). The junction had 11 bases not matched to a gene; V was cut back by 6 bases and J by 9 bases. CDR3 coding DNA: TGCGCCAGCAGCTCCGGGACAGGGAGATCAAAAGCTTTCTTT. The encoded protein is CASSSGTGRSKAFF.

The V and J genes are TRBV5-1 and TRBJ2-1; 12 bases fit TRBD2. Germline values: CDR1 SGHRS, CDR2 YFSETQ. The CDR3 consists of 15 residues. J was trimmed by 9 bases and V by 0 bases; bases with no gene match: 4. DNA for the CDR3: TGCGCCAGCAGCTTGGAGCTAGCGGGGGGGACTGAGCAGTTCTTC. Protein sequence: CASSLELAGGTEQFF.

The gene calls are TRBV10-3 and TRBJ2-7; the D is unclear. There are 14 residues in the CDR3. The germline gives CDR1 ENHRY, CDR2 SYGVKD. The germline V and J ends were trimmed by 0 bases and 5 bases, with 11 bases remaining between them. The CDR3 region is CAISESGSRDEQYF. DNA of the CDR3: TGTGCCATCAGTGAGTCGGGGTCAAGGGACGAGCAGTACTTC.

This clonotype was counted between two and nine times. V and J are TRBV20-1 and TRBJ2-1; 9 bases are shared with TRBD1. The germline gives CDR1 DFQATT, CDR2 SNEGSKA (reference sequence). V lost 1 base and J lost 8; bases outside the gene matches: 18. This CDR3 is 18 amino acids long. This chain's CDR3 is CSARVPGQGIVSEDEQFF. The CDR3 DNA sequence: TGCAGTGCTAGAGTCCCGGGACAGGGTATAGTGAGTGAGGATGAGCAGTTCTTC.

This chain links TRBV12-3 or TRBV12-4 with TRBJ2-5; 7 bases match TRBD1. The CDR3 totals 13 residues. Unmatched junction bases numbered 3, after V lost 5 bases and J lost 3 bases. The CDR3 sequence is CASSTTGKETQYF. CDR3 coding DNA: TGTGCCAGCAGTACGACAGGGAAAGAGACCCAGTACTTC.

A few counts support this clonotype. The chain is built from TRBV10-3 and TRBJ2-5; no clear D. CDR1 is ENHRY and CDR2 is SYGVKD in the germline V gene. Trimming removed 6 bases at V and 2 bases at J, with 10 bases between. This CDR3 is built from 13 residues. The CDR3 DNA sequence: TGTGCCATCAGCCCCCTGGATCAAGAGACCCAGTACTTC. Protein sequence: CAISPLDQETQYF.

This clonotype occurred many times. This sequence joins TRBV10-3 and TRBJ1-2; the D gene is possibly TRBD1 (6 bases). The CDR3 is 12 residues long. Germline-derived CDR1 and CDR2 are ENHRY and SYGVKD. V lost 10 bases and J 1 base, leaving 10 bases between the germline ends. The CDR3 sequence: CATRDNNYGYTF. The CDR3 bases are TGTGCCACCCGGGACAATAACTATGGCTACACCTTC.

In regard to this clonotype: An end of the junction does not agree with germline; a read error may underlie this. The chain carries TRBV20-1 and TRBJ2-7, with 7 bases fitting TRBD2. In germline, CDR1 is DFQATT, CDR2 SNEGSKA (reference sequence). CDR3 size: 15 residues. In DNA, the CDR3 is TGCAGTGCTAGAGATTCGCGGGAGTCCTCCTACGAGCCGTACTTC. It specifies CSARDSRESSYEPYF.

This sequence joins TRBV7-9 and TRBJ2-7; D unclear. The germline V and J ends were trimmed by 5 bases and 3 bases, with 14 bases remaining between them. This CDR3 spans 14 amino acids. Germline-derived CDR1 and CDR2 are SEHNR and FQNEAQ (reference sequence). The CDR3 region is CASSPPGYNYEQYF. The DNA of the CDR3 is TGTGCCAGCAGCCCTCCGGGCTACAACTACGAGCAGTACTTC.

There are a few counts of this clonotype. This chain connects TRBV5-6 to TRBJ1-1, with a possible D match to TRBD1 (5 bases). Looked up from germline, CDR1 is SGHDT and CDR2 is YYEEEE. V dropped 2 bases and J dropped 0 bases, with 23 bases sitting between them. The CDR3 length is 19 residues. CDR3 region: CASSLGPPSEGALNTEAFF. The CDR3 DNA reads as TGTGCCAGCAGCTTAGGGCCGCCCTCCGAAGGGGCCCTGAACACTGAAGCTTTCTTT.

This clonotype occurred a few times. The chain has TRBV6-5 and TRBJ1-1; D unclear. V shed 2 bases and J shed 0 bases, with 4 bases lying between them. CDR1 is MNHEY and CDR2 is SVGAGI in the germline V gene. The CDR3 covers 13 residues. The CDR3 nucleotides read TGTGCCAGCAGTTACCAGTTGAACACTGAAGCTTTCTTT. Translated, it gives CASSYQLNTEAFF.

This clonotype was seen at least ten times. This sequence joins TRBV6-2 or TRBV6-3 and TRBJ1-1, with D possibly being TRBD1 (6 bases). The CDR3 is 14 amino acids. Germline V gene sequence: CDR1 MNHEY, CDR2 SVGEGT. Trimming left V 5 bases short and J 6 bases short, with 16 bases between. DNA of the CDR3: TGTGCCAGCAGTCCATTTGCGGGGGGCTCTGAAGCTTTCTTT. Translated: CASSPFAGGSEAFF.

This clonotype was seen a few times. This chain joins TRBV12-3 or TRBV12-4 and TRBJ2-3, with 8 bases fitting TRBD2. V trimming: 3 bases; J trimming: 4 bases; junction bases outside the gene matches: 6. The CDR3 has 15 residues. Here the CDR3 DNA reads TGTGCCAGCAGTTTTCCAGCGGGAGTTTCAGATACGCAGTATTTT. Translated: CASSFPAGVSDTQYF.

CDR3: CASSPGLAGGDTQYF. CDR3 nucleotides: TGTGCCAGCAGTCCGGGACTAGCGGGGGGCGATACGCAGTATTTT. V and J are TRBV6-1 and TRBJ2-3, with 15 bases fitting TRBD2. V lost 5 bases to trimming and J lost 6 bases; unmatched junction nucleotides: 3. The CDR3 contains 15 residues. Germline CDR1 is MNHNS and CDR2 is SASEGT.

This sequence joins TRBV3-1 and TRBJ1-2, with a possible D match to TRBD1 (6 bases). V lost 4 bases and J lost 3, with 15 bases in between. Germline lookup yields CDR1 LGHDT and CDR2 YNNKEL (reference sequence). There are 15 residues in the CDR3. CDR3 residues: CASSLDIQGDYGYTF. Written as DNA, the CDR3 is TGTGCCAGCAGCCTCGACATACAGGGTGACTATGGCTACACCTTC.

The V and J genes are TRBV29-1 and TRBJ2-5; 10 nucleotides align to TRBD2. The V gene end was trimmed by 6 bases and the J gene end by 2 bases; junction bases not matched to a gene: 6. The length of the CDR3 is 14 residues. Germline V gene lookup returns CDR1 SQVTM and CDR2 ANQGSEA. The CDR3: CSVSLAGEQETQYF. DNA of the CDR3: TGCAGCGTGTCCCTAGCGGGAGAGCAAGAGACCCAGTACTTC.

This clonotype was detected ten times or more. The V call is TRBV4-3, the J call TRBJ2-3; tentatively, D is TRBD2 (6 bases). Per germline, CDR1 LGHNA and CDR2 YSLEER. Trimming removed 4 bases at V and 5 bases at J, with 16 bases between. The CDR3 is made up of 15 amino acids. The CDR3 here is CASSRRLDSIDTQYF. The CDR3 coding sequence is TGCGCCAGCAGCCGCCGACTAGATTCAATAGATACGCAGTATTTT.

V is TRBV6-2 or TRBV6-3 and J is TRBJ2-2; D tentatively fits TRBD1 or TRBD2 (5 bases each). CDR1 and CDR2 from the germline V gene are MNHEY and SVGEGT. The ends were cut back, 2 bases at V and 4 bases at J, with 14 bases in the middle. CDR3 length equals 16 residues. CDR3 protein: CASSYRGGGGTGELFF. The CDR3 coding sequence is TGTGCCAGCAGTTACCGGGGCGGCGGTGGCACCGGGGAGCTGTTTTTT.

This chain links TRBV20-1 with TRBJ1-1, with unresolved D. CDR1 is DFQATT and CDR2 is SNEGSKA in the germline V gene (reference sequence). The CDR3 is made up of 14 amino acids. Trimming took off 1 base at V and 7 bases at J, with 16 bases between the two ends. The CDR3 here is CSARVSGRSVEAFF. The CDR3, as DNA: TGCAGTGCTAGAGTCTCCGGTCGGTCCGTTGAAGCTTTCTTT.

This clonotype was counted only a few times. The V and J genes are TRBV20-1 and TRBJ2-1; 13 bases match TRBD2. The junction had 6 bases not matched to a gene; V was cut back by 2 bases and J by 2 bases. Germline V gene lookup returns CDR1 DFQATT and CDR2 SNEGSKA (reference sequence). The length of the CDR3 is 17 residues. CDR3 loop: CSARPAGLAGTYNEQFF. Here the CDR3 DNA reads TGCAGTGCTAGACCCGCGGGACTAGCGGGGACCTACAATGAGCAGTTCTTC.